This T cell receptor (beta chain) comes out of a study of cytomegalovirus exposure and HLA in healthy donors. The CDR3 totals 15 residues. Germline CDR1 is SNHLY and CDR2 is FYNNEI. With V trimmed by 1 base and J by 3 bases, 1 base remained unmatched. This PCR relied on a set of 60 Vbeta primers and 13 Jbeta primers. Data came from immunoSEQ multiplex PCR; TCRdb stores just in-frame clones and leaves some out. The sample yields about 130,000 clones, about four fifths seen once. This clone has a handful of counts. Sequencing used PBMCs. The chain uses TRBV2 and TRBJ2-7, with 12 bases that match TRBD2. The sequence was collected from a man aged 30 to 45 in good health and CMV-seronegative. CDR3 region: CASSEGLAGVYEQYF. CDR3 nucleotides: TGTGCCAGCAGTGAAGGACTAGCGGGGGTCTACGAGCAGTACTTC.